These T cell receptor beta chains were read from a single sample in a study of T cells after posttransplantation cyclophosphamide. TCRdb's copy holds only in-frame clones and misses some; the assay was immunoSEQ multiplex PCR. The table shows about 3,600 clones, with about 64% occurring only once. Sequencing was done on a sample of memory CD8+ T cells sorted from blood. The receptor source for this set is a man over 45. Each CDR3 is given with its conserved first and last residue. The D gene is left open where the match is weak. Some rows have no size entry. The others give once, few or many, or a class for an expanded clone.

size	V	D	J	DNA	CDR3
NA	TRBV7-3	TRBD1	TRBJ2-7	TGTGCCAGCAGCTTTTTCGGGACAGGATACGAGCAGTACTTC	CASSFFGTGYEQYF
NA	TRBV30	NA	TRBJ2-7	TGTGCCTGGAGTGCCCTTTCCGAGCAGTACTTC	CAWSALSEQYF
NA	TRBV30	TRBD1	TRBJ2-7	TGTGCCTGGAAGGACAGGGGGCTTTCCTACGAGCAGTACTTC	CAWKDRGLSYEQYF
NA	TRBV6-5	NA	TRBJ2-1	TGTGCCAGCAGTAGGGGCTCCTCCTACAATGAGCAGTTCTTC	CASSRGSSYNEQFF
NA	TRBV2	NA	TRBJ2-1	TGTGCCAGCGCTGACGGAGGGGAGCAGTTCTTC	CASADGGEQFF
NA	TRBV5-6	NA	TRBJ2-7	TGTGCCAGCAGCTTGGGTTATGCGGCAGGGGCCTACGAGCAGTACTTC	CASSLGYAAGAYEQYF
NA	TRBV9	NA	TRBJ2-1	TGTGCCAGCAGCGGCCAGGGGAATGAGCAGTTCTTC	CASSGQGNEQFF
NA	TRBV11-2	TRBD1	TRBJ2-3	TGTGCCAGCAGCTTTTGGACAGGGGGCGCCGATACGCAGTATTTT	CASSFWTGGADTQYF
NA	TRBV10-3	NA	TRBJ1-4	TGTGCCATCAGTGAGACCACGACTGCAACTAATGAAAAACTGTTTTTT	CAISETTTATNEKLFF
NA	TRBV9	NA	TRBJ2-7	TGTGCCAGCAGCGATACCGGGTCTTCCTACGAGCAGTACTTC	CASSDTGSSYEQYF
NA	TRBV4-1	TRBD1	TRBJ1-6	TGCGCCAGCAGCCACGCAGGGGGCGGTTCACCCCTCCACTTT	CASSHAGGGSPLHF
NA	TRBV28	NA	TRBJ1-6	TGTGCCAGCTCAACCCCACTGACAGCTCCCGTTCTTCGGTCACCCCTCCACTTT	CASSTPLTAPVLRSPLHF
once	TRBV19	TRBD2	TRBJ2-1	TGTGCCAGTGCTAGCGGGGATTACAATGAGCAGTTCTTC	CASASGDYNEQFF
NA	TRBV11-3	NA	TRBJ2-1	TGTGCCAGCAGCTTAGCAGGCAATGAGCAGTTCTTC	CASSLAGNEQFF
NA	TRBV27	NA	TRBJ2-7	TGTGCCAGCAGTTTTATGGAGCACTACGAGCAGTACTTC	CASSFMEHYEQYF
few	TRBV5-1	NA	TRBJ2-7	TGCGCCAGCAATCCCAGGGGCGGCCCCTACGAGCAGTACTTC	CASNPRGGPYEQYF
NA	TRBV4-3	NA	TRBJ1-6	TGCGCCAGCAGCCAGGGACAAAATTCACCCCTCCACTTT	CASSQGQNSPLHF
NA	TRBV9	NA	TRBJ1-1	TGTGCCAGCAGCGTAGAAGGAGGCGAAGCTTTCTTT	CASSVEGGEAFF
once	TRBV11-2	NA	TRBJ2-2	TGTGCCAGCAGCTTAGCCTTAGCTTCCGGGGAGCTGTTTTTT	CASSLALASGELFF
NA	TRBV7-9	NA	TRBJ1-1	TGTGCCAGCCTGTGGGGCGGGGGGGAAGCTTTCTTT	CASLWGGGEAFF
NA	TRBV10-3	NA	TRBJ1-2	TGTGCCATCAGTGAGGGGGGGACTGGCTACACCTTC	CAISEGGTGYTF
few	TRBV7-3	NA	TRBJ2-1	TGTGCCAGCAGCTACCCAGGGCGGGACCCTTACAATGAGCAGTTCTTC	CASSYPGRDPYNEQFF
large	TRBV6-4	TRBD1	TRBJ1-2	TGTGCCAGCAGTCCTGGACAGGACTCGACTGGCTACACCTTC	CASSPGQDSTGYTF
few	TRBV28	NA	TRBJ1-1	TGTGCCAGCAGTTTGGTGGGGTTGGGGGCGAACACTGAAGCTTTCTTT	CASSLVGLGANTEAFF